The clone carrying this T cell receptor (beta chain) was seen a handful of times. This sample was included in a study of shared clonotypes between healthy human individuals. Using immunoSEQ multiplex PCR, the repertoire was profiled, and TCRdb retains in-frame clones only, with some absent. The profile shows about 2.3 million clones, about 92% of them singletons. This CDR3 is built from 15 residues. Trimming took 3 bases from V and 3 from J, leaving 14 bases between them. CDR1 KGHSH and CDR2 LQKENI come from the germline V gene. Sequencing input: naive CD4+ T cells from PBMCs. Subset indicated: CD45RA+ positively selected. The rearrangement joins TRBV18 to TRBJ1-1; D remains ambiguous. This receptor was obtained from a man aged 18 to 29 in good health. Some clones in this sample may be carry-over from other donors' samples. The CDR3, as DNA: TGTGCCAGCTCACCCTTGAGGGCCCCGGACACTGAAGCTTTCTTT. Residues: CASSPLRAPDTEAFF.